One and the same sample provided the 8 T cell receptor beta chains below, sequenced in a study of T-cell reconstitution after alpha-beta-depleted transplantation in children. Unique molecular identifiers were used in preparing the TCRbeta library. TCRdb called the PCR reads again in MiXCR, with one record for every CDR3 protein. This sample has some 530,000 distinct CDR3 sequences, with 9.5% to 15% found just once. Sequenced material: PBMCs from the stem cell graft donor, taken from the stem cell graft. Every receptor here comes from a human donor who donated a stem cell graft to a child with combined immunodeficiency.

This clonotype was detected only a few times. The genes are TRBV11-2 and TRBJ2-3, with D maybe TRBD2 (5 bases). CDR1 and CDR2 from the germline V gene are SGHAT and FQNNGV. Trimming cost V 4 bases and J 0 bases, with 8 bases left between them. The CDR3 is made up of 14 amino acids. CDR3 sequence (DNA): TGTGCCAGCAGCTGGACTCCTAGCACAGATACGCAGTATTTT. Its translation is CASSWTPSTDTQYF.

This clonotype turned up a few times. Written as DNA, the CDR3 is TGCGCCAGCAGCTTGGGCAATCAGGGGCCCTACGAGCAGTACTTC. As protein: CASSLGNQGPYEQYF. J is TRBJ2-7 and V is TRBV5-1; TRBD1 is a possible D gene (6 bases). The length of the CDR3 is 15 residues. V was pared by 0 bases and J by 2 bases, with 12 bases between. The germline CDR1 and CDR2 sequences are SGHRS and YFSETQ. The variable domain in full, with the rest retrieved from reference TRBV5-1 and TRBJ2-7, is KAGVTQTPRYLIKTRGQQVTLSCSPISGHRSVSWYQQTPGQGLQFLFEYFSETQRNKGNFPGRFSGRQFSNSRSEMNVSTLELGDSALYLCASSLGNQGPYEQYFGPGTRLTVT.

On this clonotype: One end of the junction is discordant with germline, which a read error may explain. The chain has TRBV20-1 and TRBJ2-1, with a tentative D call TRBD2 (5 bases). The CDR3 extends over 15 amino acids. Germline CDR1 DFQATT, CDR2 SNEGSKA (reference sequence). The DNA for the CDR3 is TGCTGTGCTAGCCCCGCGGGTGGGGTCTACAATGAGCAGTTCTTC. Translation: CCASPAGGVYNEQFF.

The chain couples TRBV19 to TRBJ2-1; D might be TRBD2 (7 bases). This CDR3 is 16 amino acids long. The V and J ends lost 4 bases and 6 bases respectively, with 19 bases between them. From germline, CDR1 is LNHDA and CDR2 SQIVND (reference sequence). The CDR3 DNA is TGTGCCAGTAGTACCCCTGGGGGGGGCGTCTTCAATGAGCAGTTCTTC. Translating gives CASSTPGGGVFNEQFF.

In DNA form, the CDR3 reads TGCGCCAGCAGCTTGGCCACAGGGGCCTCCTACAATGAGCAGTTCTTC. Translated, it gives CASSLATGASYNEQFF. This sequence joins TRBV5-1 and TRBJ2-1; 7 positions match TRBD1. CDR1 is SGHRS, CDR2 YFSETQ, per germline. This CDR3 is built from 16 residues. Germline trimming cut 0 bases from V and 0 bases from J; bases unmatched to any gene: 3. Full variable domain (remainder filled in from reference TRBV5-1 and TRBJ2-1): KAGVTQTPRYLIKTRGQQVTLSCSPISGHRSVSWYQQTPGQGLQFLFEYFSETQRNKGNFPGRFSGRQFSNSRSEMNVSTLELGDSALYLCASSLATGASYNEQFFGPGTRLTVL.

The rearrangement uses TRBV5-1 and TRBJ1-1; TRBD1 agrees at 9 bases. The CDR3 sequence is 15 residues long. J lost 4 bases, V lost 3 bases, and 7 bases had no gene match. Germline CDR1 reads SGHRS; CDR2 reads YFSETQ. The CDR3: CASSSGTGRSTEAFF. Here the CDR3 DNA reads TGCGCCAGCAGCTCCGGGACAGGGCGAAGCACTGAAGCTTTCTTT.

There are many counts of this clonotype. V gene TRBV5-6 combines with J gene TRBJ2-1; possible D gene TRBD1, 6 bases. This CDR3 spans 14 amino acids. CDR1 and CDR2 (germline): SGHDT, YYEEEE. Trimming removed 4 bases at V and 5 bases at J, with 13 bases between. CDR3 protein: CASSPADRDNEQFF. CDR3 nucleotides: TGTGCCAGCAGCCCGGCGGACAGAGACAATGAGCAGTTCTTC.

The chain has TRBV15 and TRBJ1-2; D remains unclear. V was trimmed by 0 bases and J by 1 base, leaving 3 bases between them. This CDR3 is 13 amino acids long. Germline values: CDR1 LNHNV, CDR2 YYDKDF (reference sequence). The CDR3 spells CATSRDSNYGYTF. For the CDR3, the DNA is TGTGCCACCAGCAGAGACAGTAACTATGGCTACACCTTC.